The following is a T cell receptor (beta chain) sequence with its context. What it binds is not known. These data come from a study of PD-1 blockade in classical Hodgkin lymphoma. The protocol was immunoSEQ multiplex PCR, while the TCRdb copy is restricted to in-frame clones and leaves out a portion. The sample holds tens of thousands of clones, around 90% seen once. Stated time point: cycle 4 day 1 (C4D1), after five to seven weeks of nivolumab. Each of the patients experienced relapse following autologous stem cell transplantation, and their brentuximab vedotin exposure differed. Germline CDR1 reads MDHEN; CDR2 reads SYDVKM. This CDR3 spans 13 amino acids. V lost 4 bases and J lost 8, with 14 bases in between. General study results and limits: Diversity in CD4+ TCRs, unlike that measured in CD8+ TCRs, had risen significantly by C4D1. At baseline, newly diagnosed patients reportedly showed less TCR diversity than healthy donors. Patients with a complete response exhibited baseline diversity comparable to newly diagnosed patients. Patients who initiated nivolumab within 1 year of ASCT were excluded.

This clonotype originated in a human donor with classical Hodgkin lymphoma. The chain links TRBV28 to TRBJ1-2, with D perhaps TRBD1 (6 bases). The material sequenced was peripheral blood mononuclear cells (PBMCs), taken before the fourth cycle of nivolumab. CDR3 residues: CASSSIQGWGYTF. For the CDR3, the DNA is TGTGCCAGCAGTTCAATACAGGGTTGGGGCTACACCTTC.